This T cell receptor (beta chain) was identified in a study of early T cells in non-severe SARS-CoV-2 infection. Overall study: Unsorted whole blood bulk RNA was sequenced, with unpaired chains.

This clonotype was found a few times. The antigen is undetermined. As part of library construction, unique molecular identifiers were attached to individual cDNA molecules. TCRdb called the 5' RACE reads again in MiXCR, with one record for every CDR3 protein. The sample shows 45,000 to 55,000 distinct CDR3 sequences, less than 7.5% of them seen only once. General study results and limits: Private and CD4 specificities were missed by VDJdb matching, which favored anti-spike CD8 responses.

Between the trimmed V and J ends, which lost 6 bases and 2 bases, there was a span of 23 bases. CDR1 and CDR2 (germline): MNHEY, SVGEGT. This CDR3 has 17 amino acids. The TCR was taken from an adult who was a healthcare worker with PCR-confirmed SARS-CoV-2 infection or an uninfected control (not recorded which). The chain links TRBV6-2 or TRBV6-3 to TRBJ2-7, with unresolved D. The specimen comprised whole blood, sampled at baseline. The CDR3 loop is CASSPIGVGQSTYEQYF. The CDR3 nucleotides read TGTGCCAGCAGCCCCATTGGAGTTGGGCAGTCGACCTACGAGCAGTACTTC.